This T cell receptor beta chain was recovered during a study of CD8+CD57+ T cells in acquired aplastic anemia. Turning to the study itself: Sorted cells (CD4+ and CD8+) yielded DNA amounts that averaged approximately 3.1 ug. Study-wide points: Patients did not significantly differ from controls in CD8+ Simpson's diversity. Fewer than 35 sequences, all CD8+ CDR3, were shared between patients and controls.

With respect to this clonotype: Its antigen remains unidentified.

Researchers used genomic DNA as the template to profile TCR beta VDJ and CDR3. TCRdb processed the reads anew with MiXCR; each CDR3 protein has one entry. The table records around 250,000 distinct CDR3 sequences, 50% to 70% of them present only once. The sequence derives from a human donor with severe aplastic anemia or a healthy control (not recorded which). Sequencing used sorted CD4+, CD8+, or CD8+CD57+ T cells (not recorded which) from PBMCs.

CDR3 residues: CASSLLLAGVSEQFF. CDR3 DNA sequence: TGTGCCAGCAGTTTACTACTAGCGGGAGTAAGCGAGCAGTTCTTC. The J gene is TRBJ2-1, the V gene TRBV12-3 or TRBV12-4; 11 nucleotides line up with TRBD2. J gave up 10 bases and V 2 bases, and 7 bases lay outside the gene matches. The CDR3 contains 15 residues.